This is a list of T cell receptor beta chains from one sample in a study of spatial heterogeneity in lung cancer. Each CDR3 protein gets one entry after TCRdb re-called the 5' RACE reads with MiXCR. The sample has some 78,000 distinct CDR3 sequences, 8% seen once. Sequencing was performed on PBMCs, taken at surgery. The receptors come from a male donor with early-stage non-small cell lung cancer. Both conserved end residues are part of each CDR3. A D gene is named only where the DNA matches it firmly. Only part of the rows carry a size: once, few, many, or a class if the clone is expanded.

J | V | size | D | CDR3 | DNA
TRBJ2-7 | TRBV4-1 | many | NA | CASSQVGKQYF | TGCGCCAGCAGCCAAGTCGGGAAGCAGTACTTC
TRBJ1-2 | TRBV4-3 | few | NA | CASSPGQTWVYGYTF | TGCGCCAGCAGCCCTGGACAGACATGGGTCTATGGCTACACCTTC
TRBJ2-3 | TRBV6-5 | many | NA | CASSYSDTQYF | TGTGCCAGCAGTTACTCAGATACGCAGTATTTT
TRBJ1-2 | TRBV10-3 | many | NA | CAISENGYTF | TGTGCCATCAGTGAAAATGGCTACACCTTC
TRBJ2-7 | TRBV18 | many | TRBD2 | CASSPPGLAGYEQYF | TGTGCCAGCTCACCACCGGGACTAGCGGGATACGAGCAGTACTTC
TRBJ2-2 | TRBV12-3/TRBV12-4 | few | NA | CASSRGQNTGELFF | TGTGCCAGCAGTCGCGGACAGAACACCGGGGAGCTGTTTTTT
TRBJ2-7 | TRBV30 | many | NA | CAWSPSSYEQYF | TGTGCCTGGAGCCCGAGCTCCTACGAGCAGTACTTC
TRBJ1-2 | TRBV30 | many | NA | CAWTPRAARAIGYGYTF | TGTGCCTGGACGCCCAGGGCGGCCAGGGCAATCGGCTATGGCTACACCTTC
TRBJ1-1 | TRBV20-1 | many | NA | CSARGSPNTEAFF | TGCAGTGCTAGAGGGTCCCCGAACACTGAAGCTTTCTTT
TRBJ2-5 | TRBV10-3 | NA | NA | CAAADLTETQYF | TGTGCCGCTGCGGATCTCACGGAGACCCAGTACTTC
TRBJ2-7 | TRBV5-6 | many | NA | CASSMTLQGISSYEQYF | TGTGCCAGCAGCATGACCCTGCAGGGAATAAGCTCCTACGAGCAGTACTTC
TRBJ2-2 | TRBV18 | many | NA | CASSPKTARELNTGELFF | TGTGCCAGCTCACCAAAAACCGCGAGGGAACTGAACACCGGGGAGCTGTTTTTT
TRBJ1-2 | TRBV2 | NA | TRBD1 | CASTEDRHGGYTF | TGTGCCAGCACCGAGGACAGGCATGGAGGCTACACCTTC
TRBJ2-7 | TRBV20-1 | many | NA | CSARVTGGTDEQYF | TGCAGTGCTAGAGTCACAGGTGGAACCGACGAGCAGTACTTC
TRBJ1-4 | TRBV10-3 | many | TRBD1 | CAISGQGFDQEKLFF | TGTGCCATCAGTGGACAGGGCTTCGACCAAGAAAAACTGTTTTTT
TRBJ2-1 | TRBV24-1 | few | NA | CATSLGYNEQFF | TGTGCCACCAGTTTAGGGTACAATGAGCAGTTCTTC
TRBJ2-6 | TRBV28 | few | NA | CASHFARSGANVLTF | TGTGCCAGCCATTTTGCCCGCTCTGGGGCCAACGTCCTGACTTTC
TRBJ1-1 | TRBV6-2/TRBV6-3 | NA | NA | CASSDTRVRNTEAFF | TGTGCCAGCAGCGACACCAGGGTTAGGAACACTGAAGCTTTCTTT
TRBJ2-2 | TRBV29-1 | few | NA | CSVKSGPGELFF | TGCAGCGTTAAAAGCGGTCCCGGGGAGCTGTTTTTT
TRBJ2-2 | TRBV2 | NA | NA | CASSIRVTGELFF | TGTGCCAGCAGCATCAGGGTCACCGGGGAGCTGTTTTTT
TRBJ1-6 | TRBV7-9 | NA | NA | CASTETGDSPLHF | TGTGCCAGCACCGAGACAGGCGACTCACCCCTCCACTTT
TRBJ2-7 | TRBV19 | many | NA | CATHPDDTYEQYF | TGTGCCACCCACCCGGACGACACCTACGAGCAGTACTTC
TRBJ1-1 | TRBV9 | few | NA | CASSPLTANTEAFF | TGTGCCAGCAGCCCCTTGACAGCCAACACTGAAGCTTTCTTT
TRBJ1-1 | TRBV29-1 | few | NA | CSVVGMNTEAFF | TGCAGCGTTGTAGGGATGAACACTGAAGCTTTCTTT
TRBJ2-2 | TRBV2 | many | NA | CASSQDTGELFF | TGTGCCAGCAGCCAGGACACCGGGGAGCTGTTTTTT
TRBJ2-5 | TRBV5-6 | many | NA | CASSLGQQETQYF | TGTGCCAGCAGCTTGGGACAGCAAGAGACCCAGTACTTC
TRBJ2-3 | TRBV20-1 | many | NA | CSARGPSGETQYF | TGCAGTGCTAGAGGACCCTCCGGGGAGACGCAGTATTTT
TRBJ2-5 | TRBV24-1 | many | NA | CATKEAPPETQYF | TGTGCCACCAAAGAGGCGCCTCCGGAGACCCAGTACTTC
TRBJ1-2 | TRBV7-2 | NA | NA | CASSPHTNYGYTF | TGTGCCAGCAGCCCACATACTAACTATGGCTACACCTTC
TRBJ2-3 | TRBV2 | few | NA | CASSETQAPTDTQYF | TGTGCCAGCAGTGAAACCCAGGCCCCCACAGATACGCAGTATTTT
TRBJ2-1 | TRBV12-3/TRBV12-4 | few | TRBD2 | CASSLVGLAGEQFF | TGTGCCAGCAGTTTAGTTGGACTAGCGGGTGAGCAGTTCTTC
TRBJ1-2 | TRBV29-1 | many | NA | CSVSPARDYGYTF | TGCAGCGTTTCCCCAGCCAGGGACTATGGCTACACCTTC
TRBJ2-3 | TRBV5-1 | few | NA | CASREGNTQYF | TGCGCCAGCAGAGAGGGGAATACGCAGTATTTT
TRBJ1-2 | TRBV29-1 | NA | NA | CSVSQGPPSDYTF | TGCAGCGTTTCACAGGGCCCTCCGAGTGACTACACCTTC
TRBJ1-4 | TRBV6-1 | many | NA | CASGDSRSRTNEKLFF | TGTGCCAGCGGGGATAGCCGTTCGAGAACTAATGAAAAACTGTTTTTT
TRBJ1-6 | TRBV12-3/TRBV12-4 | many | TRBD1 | CATSGGTGQNSPLHF | TGTGCCACCTCCGGCGGGACAGGTCAAAATTCACCCCTCCACTTT
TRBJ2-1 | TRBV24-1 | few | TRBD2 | CATSDAGTSKSDEQFF | TGTGCCACCAGTGACGCCGGGACTAGCAAAAGCGATGAGCAGTTCTTC
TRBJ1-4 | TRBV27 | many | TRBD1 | CASSLRRQGQNEKLFF | TGTGCCAGCAGTCTAAGGAGACAGGGGCAAAATGAAAAACTGTTTTTT
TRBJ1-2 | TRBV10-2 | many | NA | CASSESPGTGYTF | TGCGCCAGCAGTGAGTCCCCAGGGACTGGCTACACCTTC
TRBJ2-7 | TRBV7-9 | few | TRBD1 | CASSLTGVQPLEQYF | TGTGCCAGCAGCCTAACAGGGGTCCAGCCTCTCGAGCAGTACTTC
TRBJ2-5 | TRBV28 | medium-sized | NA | CASTLNRAHQETQYF | TGTGCCAGCACCTTGAACCGGGCTCATCAAGAGACCCAGTACTTC
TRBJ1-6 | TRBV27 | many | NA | CACRGGPYNSPLHF | TGTGCCTGCCGAGGGGGGCCCTATAATTCACCCCTCCACTTT
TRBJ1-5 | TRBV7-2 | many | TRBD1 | CASSQGENQPQHF | TGTGCCAGCAGCCAGGGGGAAAATCAGCCCCAGCATTTT
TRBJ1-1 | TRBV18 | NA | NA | CASSPLGEGNTEAFF | TGTGCCAGCTCACCCCTAGGGGAGGGTAACACTGAAGCTTTCTTT
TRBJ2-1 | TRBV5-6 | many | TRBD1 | CASSLDRGKEFF | TGTGCCAGCAGCTTGGACAGGGGAAAGGAGTTCTTC
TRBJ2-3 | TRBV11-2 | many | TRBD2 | CASSLSSLRTSGRVTDTQYF | TGTGCCAGCAGCTTAAGCTCCCTTCGGACTAGCGGGAGAGTCACAGATACGCAGTATTTT
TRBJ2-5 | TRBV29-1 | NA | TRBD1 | CSVADRGTGTQYF | TGCAGCGTTGCAGACAGGGGGACGGGGACCCAGTACTTC
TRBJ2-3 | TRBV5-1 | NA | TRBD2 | CASKVREGPDTQYF | TGCGCCAGCAAGGTGCGGGAGGGCCCCGATACGCAGTATTTT
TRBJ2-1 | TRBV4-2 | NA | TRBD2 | CASSQVDSGIKGNEQFF | TGTGCCAGCAGCCAGGTTGACAGCGGGATAAAAGGCAATGAGCAGTTCTTC
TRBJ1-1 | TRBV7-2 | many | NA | CASSSLLVYATNTEAFF | TGTGCCAGCAGCTCCCTCCTAGTATACGCCACGAACACTGAAGCTTTCTTT
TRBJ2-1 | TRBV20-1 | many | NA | CSARGLGSGNEQFF | TGCAGTGCTAGGGGCCTTGGTTCGGGAAATGAGCAGTTCTTC
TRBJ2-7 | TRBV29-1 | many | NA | CSVEETATYEQYF | TGCAGCGTTGAAGAGACCGCAACCTACGAGCAGTACTTC
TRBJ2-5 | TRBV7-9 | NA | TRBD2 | CASSPWTSGRDLQETQYF | TGTGCCAGCAGCCCATGGACTAGCGGGAGGGATCTACAAGAGACCCAGTACTTC
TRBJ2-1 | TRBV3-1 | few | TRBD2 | CASSSRGGAGNEQFF | TGTGCCAGCAGCTCCCGGGGGGGAGCGGGAAATGAGCAGTTCTTC